The entry below describes one T cell receptor beta chain. Its antigen remains unknown. This CDR3 region has 15 residues. The germline V gene has CDR1 LGHDT and CDR2 YNNKEL (reference sequence). Between the trimmed V and J ends, which lost 0 bases and 3 bases, there was a span of 9 bases. This specimen belongs to a study of T cell responses to AZD1222 COVID-19 vaccine. Profiled with immunoSEQ multiplex PCR; TCRdb holds only in-frame clones, not every one. Among around 78,000 clones listed, 90% were seen once. Study results and caveats: There were mostly white British donors and more females than males, and clonal diversity was possibly underestimated.

This chain uses TRBV3-1 (or the pseudogene TRBV3-2) with TRBJ1-3; D perhaps matches TRBD1 (6 bases). This clonotype originated in an adult who received the AZD1222 COVID-19 vaccine. The material sequenced was peripheral blood, taken 28 days after the second AZD1222 dose. DNA of the CDR3: TGTGCCAGCAGCCAAGACTCAGGGGTTGGAAACACCATATATTTT. Translation: CASSQDSGVGNTIYF.